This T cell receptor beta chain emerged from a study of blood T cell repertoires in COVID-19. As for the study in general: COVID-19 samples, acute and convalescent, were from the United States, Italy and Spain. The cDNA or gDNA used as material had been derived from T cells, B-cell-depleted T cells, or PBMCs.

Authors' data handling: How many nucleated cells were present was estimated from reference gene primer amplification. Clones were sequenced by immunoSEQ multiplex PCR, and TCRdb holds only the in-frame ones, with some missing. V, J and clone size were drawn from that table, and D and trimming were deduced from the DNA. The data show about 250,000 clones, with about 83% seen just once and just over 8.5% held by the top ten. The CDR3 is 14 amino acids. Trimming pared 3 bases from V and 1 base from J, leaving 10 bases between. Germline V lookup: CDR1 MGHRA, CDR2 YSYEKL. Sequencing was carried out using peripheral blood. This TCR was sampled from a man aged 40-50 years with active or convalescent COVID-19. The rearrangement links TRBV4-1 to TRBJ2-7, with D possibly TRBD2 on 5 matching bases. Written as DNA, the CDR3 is TGCGCCAGCAGCCATGGTACGGGGTCCTACGAGCAGTACTTC. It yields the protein CASSHGTGSYEQYF.